The 28 T cell receptor beta chains in this list originate from one sample, sequenced in a study of T cell changes during pregnancy in multiple sclerosis. Only in-frame clones appear in the TCRdb table, and some are missing; sequencing was by immunoSEQ multiplex PCR. The sample has around 75,000 clones, 85% to 95% seen once. The sample here was CD4+ T cells from peripheral blood mononuclear cells, taken after pregnancy. The receptors come from a female donor with multiple sclerosis, enrolled in a pregnancy study.

The rearrangement uses TRBV6-6 and TRBJ2-6; maybe TRBD2 (7 bases). Germline V lookup: CDR1 MNHNY, CDR2 SVGAGI (reference sequence). The CDR3 totals 16 residues. V shed 4 bases and J shed 2 bases, with 12 bases lying between them. The CDR3 DNA reads as TGTGCCAGCAGTTGGGGGGGCATGGCTGGGGCCAACGTCCTGACTTTC. It yields the protein CASSWGGMAGANVLTF.

This clone was detected only once. This sequence joins TRBV5-1 and TRBJ1-1, with TRBD1 matching over 9 bases. The CDR3 is made up of 15 amino acids. The germline CDR1 and CDR2 sequences are SGHRS and YFSETQ. V was clipped by 3 bases and J by 4 bases; unmatched bases: 7. The CDR3 DNA reads as TGCGCCAGCAGCTGGGGACAGGGAGGAGGCACTGAAGCTTTCTTT. It specifies CASSWGQGGGTEAFF.

This rearrangement joins TRBV12-5 to TRBJ2-3; the match to TRBD2 covers 9 bases. The germline V gene encodes CDR1 LGHNT and CDR2 FRNRAP. V shed 1 base, J shed 6 bases, and the junction held 8 bases outside the gene matches. This CDR3 contains 16 residues. CDR3 loop: CASGLGLAGDPDTQYF. Written as DNA, the CDR3 is TGTGCTAGTGGTTTGGGGTTAGCGGGAGACCCGGATACGCAGTATTTT.

CDR3 residues: CASSVAAGGPETQYF. CDR3 DNA sequence: TGTGCCAGCAGCGTAGCTGCGGGAGGGCCGGAGACCCAGTACTTC. The J gene is TRBJ2-5, the V gene TRBV9; the match to TRBD2 covers 9 bases. Per germline, CDR1 SGDLS and CDR2 YYNGEE. CDR3 length: 15 residues. After removal of 0 bases from V and 5 bases from J, the junction contained 5 bases not matched to a gene.

This chain joins TRBV5-4 and TRBJ2-1; TRBD2 agrees at 13 bases. V was pared by 4 bases and J by 7 bases, with 8 bases of the junction left unmatched. The CDR3 has 16 residues. The V gene's germline CDR1 is SGHNT and CDR2 YYREEE (reference sequence). In DNA form, the CDR3 reads TGTGCCAGCAGCCCGGGACTAGCGGGAACTAAGAATGAGCAGTTCTTC. Protein product: CASSPGLAGTKNEQFF.

The chain has TRBV27 and TRBJ1-1; 9 bases map to TRBD1. This CDR3 region has 14 residues. Per germline, CDR1 MNHEY and CDR2 SMNVEV (reference sequence). Trimming took 5 bases from V and 11 from J; bases not matched to a gene: 12. This chain's CDR3 is CASSRPGQGRDAFF. The DNA for the CDR3 is TGTGCCAGCAGTCGCCCAGGACAGGGGCGGGACGCTTTCTTT.

This chain connects TRBV10-3 to TRBJ2-3, with D uncertain. Trimming left V 2 bases short and J 5 bases short, with 2 bases between. This CDR3 has 11 amino acids. In germline, CDR1 is ENHRY, CDR2 SYGVKD. Here the CDR3 DNA reads TGTGCCATCAGTGAGCGAGATACGCAGTATTTT. This translates into CAISERDTQYF.

The V gene is TRBV9, the J gene TRBJ1-2, with 7 positions matching TRBD1. This CDR3 has 16 residues. V lost 0 bases to trimming and J lost 5 bases; unmatched junction nucleotides: 10. Germline V gene sequence: CDR1 SGDLS, CDR2 YYNGEE. Written as DNA, the CDR3 is TGTGCCAGCAGCGTAGCTTTTGCCAGGGGGAATTATGGCTACACCTTC. Translated: CASSVAFARGNYGYTF.

The chain has TRBV6-5 and TRBJ1-6; D may be TRBD1 (5 bases). Germline CDR1 reads MNHEY; CDR2 reads SVGAGI. V gave up 4 bases and J gave up 8 bases, with 6 bases separating them. The CDR3 spans 12 residues. CDR3 sequence: CASSSQDSPLHF. CDR3 nucleotide sequence: TGTGCCAGCAGTTCACAGGATTCACCCCTCCACTTT.

The gene calls are TRBV10-3 and TRBJ2-3, with 11 bases that match TRBD2. The germline V gene has CDR1 ENHRY and CDR2 SYGVKD. J gave up 0 bases and V 5 bases, and 10 bases lay outside the gene matches. The CDR3 covers 18 residues. DNA for the CDR3: TGTGCCATCAGTAGACTAGCGGGACCGATGGAGAGCACAGATACGCAGTATTTT. Translation: CAISRLAGPMESTDTQYF.

The chain carries TRBV7-2 and TRBJ1-2; no firm D call. Germline V lookup: CDR1 SGHTA, CDR2 FQGNSA. This CDR3 contains 13 residues. The V gene lost 5 bases and the J gene lost 2 bases, with 9 bases spanning the gap. The CDR3 DNA reads as TGTGCCAGCAGCCTCACAGCCAACTATGGCTACACCTTC. Protein sequence: CASSLTANYGYTF.

J is TRBJ2-6 and V is TRBV7-9, with D possibly matching TRBD2 (6 bases). This CDR3 has 15 amino acids. Germline loops: CDR1 SEHNR, CDR2 FQNEAQ (reference sequence). The V and J ends lost 7 bases and 2 bases respectively, with 12 bases between them. The CDR3 reads CASTELATGANVLTF. The CDR3 coding sequence is TGTGCCAGCACCGAGCTAGCGACTGGGGCCAACGTCCTGACTTTC.

This clone was detected only once. The chain carries TRBV19 and TRBJ2-7; 7 bases match TRBD2. The CDR3 length is 17 residues. With V trimmed by 4 bases and J by 2 bases, 14 bases remained unmatched. Germline CDR1 and CDR2: LNHDA and SQIVND (reference sequence). CDR3 protein: CASSTRAGRLTTYEQYF. The CDR3 DNA sequence: TGTGCCAGTAGTACCAGGGCCGGGAGGCTTACGACCTACGAGCAGTACTTC.

The chain recombines TRBV20-1 with TRBJ2-5; TRBD2 agrees at 8 bases. The V and J ends lost 7 bases and 5 bases, in that order; junction bases with no gene match: 3. The CDR3 length is 11 residues. CDR1 and CDR2 (germline): DFQATT, SNEGSKA (reference sequence). The CDR3 protein is CSVRGRETQYF. CDR3 coding DNA: TGCAGTGTCCGCGGGAGGGAGACCCAGTACTTC.

The chain links TRBV6-5 to TRBJ2-1; 7 bases are a match to TRBD1. CDR1 and CDR2 (germline): MNHEY, SVGAGI. The CDR3 sequence is 15 residues long. Trimming at V came to 7 bases and at J to 6 bases, leaving 12 bases not matched to a gene. This CDR3 reads CASNLAGGWFNEQFF. The CDR3 DNA reads TGTGCCAGCAACCTCGCAGGGGGTTGGTTCAATGAGCAGTTCTTC.

The chain is built from TRBV5-6 and TRBJ1-1; possible D gene TRBD1, 6 bases. Germline values: CDR1 SGHDT, CDR2 YYEEEE. This CDR3 is 14 amino acids long. V was pared by 4 bases and J by 11 bases, with 21 bases between. The CDR3 sequence is CASSLTRLRQEAFF. The CDR3 DNA sequence: TGTGCCAGCAGCCTTACTAGACTCCGACAGGAGGCTTTCTTT.

This chain connects TRBV19 to TRBJ2-7; 10 bases are shared with TRBD2. The CDR3 spans 15 residues. CDR1 is LNHDA, CDR2 SQIVND, per germline (reference sequence). V was pared by 5 bases and J by 4 bases, with 8 bases of the junction left unmatched. CDR3 sequence: CASSSLAGERYEQYF. The CDR3 DNA follows: TGTGCCAGTAGTTCCCTAGCGGGAGAGCGGTACGAGCAGTACTTC.

This chain connects TRBV18 to TRBJ1-1; the match to TRBD1 covers 7 bases. The trim removed 4 bases at V and 1 base at J, leaving 3 bases unmatched. Germline CDR1 KGHSH, CDR2 LQKENI. The CDR3 spans 14 residues. The CDR3 loop reads CASSRSGGNTEAFF. The DNA of the CDR3 is TGTGCCAGCTCACGGTCAGGGGGGAACACTGAAGCTTTCTTT.

V gene TRBV2 combines with J gene TRBJ2-1; 12 nucleotides match TRBD2. With 5 bases clipped from V and 0 bases from J, the junction kept 11 bases outside the gene matches. In germline, CDR1 is SNHLY, CDR2 FYNNEI. The CDR3 has 19 amino acids. This CDR3 is CASSPSGTSGFSSYNEQFF. The CDR3 DNA sequence: TGTGCCAGCAGTCCATCCGGGACTAGCGGGTTTAGCTCCTACAATGAGCAGTTCTTC.

This clone was detected once. This CDR3 is CASSEPGGPGGELFF. CDR3 nucleotide sequence: TGTGCCAGCAGTGAACCGGGAGGGCCTGGCGGGGAGCTGTTTTTT. The chain recombines TRBV2 with TRBJ2-2; 8 bases are shared with TRBD2. The V gene end was trimmed by 2 bases and the J gene end by 7 bases; junction bases not matched to a gene: 6. The germline V gene has CDR1 SNHLY and CDR2 FYNNEI. The CDR3 is made up of 15 amino acids.

V usage is TRBV11-3 and J usage is TRBJ1-1; TRBD1 matches at 9 bases. With 5 bases clipped from V and 4 bases from J, the junction kept 5 bases outside the gene matches. The CDR3 is 14 residues long. Per germline, CDR1 SGHNT and CDR2 YENEEA. This CDR3 reads CASSKGQGSTEAFF. The CDR3 DNA follows: TGTGCCAGCAGCAAGGGACAGGGAAGCACTGAAGCTTTCTTT.

The chain couples TRBV15 to TRBJ1-2; D unresolved. Trimming cost V 1 base and J 8 bases, with 8 bases left between them. The CDR3 is 12 residues long. Germline V gives CDR1 LNHNV, CDR2 YYDKDF (reference sequence). This CDR3 is CATSRGAGGYTF. Written as DNA, the CDR3 is TGTGCCACCAGCAGAGGCGCGGGGGGCTACACCTTC.

This chain connects TRBV5-1 to TRBJ2-1; 8 bases fit TRBD1. After removal of 3 bases from V and 6 bases from J, the junction contained 11 bases not matched to a gene. This CDR3 has 16 amino acids. Per germline, CDR1 SGHRS and CDR2 YFSETQ. CDR3 region: CASSSADRGDINEQFF. The DNA of the CDR3 is TGCGCCAGCAGCTCCGCTGACAGGGGAGATATCAATGAGCAGTTCTTC.

This chain links TRBV5-1 with TRBJ1-2; 7 bases align to TRBD1. Germline lookup yields CDR1 SGHRS and CDR2 YFSETQ. V lost 4 bases, J lost 6 bases, and 15 bases stayed unmatched. This CDR3 region has 16 residues. CDR3 region: CASSLPPGQQGNGYTF. The CDR3 DNA reads as TGCGCCAGCAGCCTCCCCCCGGGACAGCAAGGGAATGGCTACACCTTC. Full variable domain (remainder filled in from reference TRBV5-1 and TRBJ1-2): KAGVTQTPRYLIKTRGQQVTLSCSPISGHRSVSWYQQTPGQGLQFLFEYFSETQRNKGNFPGRFSGRQFSNSRSEMNVSTLELGDSALYLCASSLPPGQQGNGYTFGSGTRLTVV.

To note about this clone: Mismatch with germline at one junction end may stem from a read error. The chain combines TRBV6-1 with TRBJ2-7; 9 nucleotides match TRBD2. The length of the CDR3 is 15 residues. Germline V gene lookup returns CDR1 MNHNS and CDR2 SASEGT. CDR3 sequence: CASSGSTSGKGKMNF. The CDR3 DNA is TGTGCCAGCAGTGGGTCGACTAGCGGTAAGGGAAAAATGAACTTC.

V and J are TRBV2 and TRBJ2-5; TRBD1 is a possible D gene (6 bases). Germline CDR1 and CDR2: SNHLY and FYNNEI. The V gene lost 8 bases and the J gene lost 2 bases, with 12 bases spanning the gap. The CDR3 consists of 13 residues. The CDR3 region has the DNA TGTGCCAGCGGGGGCTCGTGGCAAGAGACCCAGTACTTC. It translates to CASGGSWQETQYF.

This chain connects TRBV19 to TRBJ1-1; D possibly corresponds to TRBD1 (6 bases). The CDR3 runs to 17 residues. CDR1 is LNHDA and CDR2 is SQIVND in the germline V gene (reference sequence). Trimming pared 8 bases from V and 3 bases from J, leaving 25 bases between. CDR3 residues: CASGQPQHPALDTEAFF. The CDR3 region has the DNA TGTGCCAGTGGACAGCCGCAGCACCCGGCCCTCGACACTGAAGCTTTCTTT.

This clone was picked up one time. V usage is TRBV29-1 and J usage is TRBJ1-2, with 8 bases fitting TRBD1. Germline V lookup: CDR1 SQVTM, CDR2 ANQGSEA. Losses at the gene ends were 7 bases for V and 3 bases for J; bases not matched to a gene: 4. The CDR3 covers 12 residues. The CDR3, as DNA: TGCAGCGCAGGGGACAGGCACTATGGCTACACCTTC. It is translated as CSAGDRHYGYTF.